These 22 T cell receptor beta chains were all obtained from the same sample, sequenced in a study of tumor-infiltrating lymphocytes in localized non-small cell lung cancer (dated by TCRdb to the early 2020s). Libraries came from the immunoSEQ multiplex PCR assay. TCRdb took this table from immuneACCESS and kept in-frame rearrangements with V and J called. Such tables lack part of the clones; where checked against another copy, unresolved V genes explain under half of the gap, and the rest is unexplained. Counted in this sample were about 16,000 clones; roughly three quarters of them appeared once. Of the sample, about 9.4% is held by the ten largest clones. What was sequenced was lung tumor tissue. These TCRs come from a human donor with non-small cell lung cancer.

The chain carries TRBV28 and TRBJ2-2, with no clear D. V lost 3 bases, J lost 6 bases, and 17 bases lay in between. The CDR3 has 16 residues. Looked up from germline, CDR1 is MDHEN and CDR2 is SYDVKM. The CDR3 nucleotides are TGTGCCAGCAGTTTGGATGTGGGCCTGAAGGCCGGGGAGCTGTTTTTT. Its protein is CASSLDVGLKAGELFF.

This clone showed up just a few times. CDR3: CASSLEGGLTEAFF. The CDR3 DNA sequence: TGTGCCAGCAGTTTGGAGGGGGGACTCACTGAAGCTTTCTTT. The V gene is TRBV27, the J gene TRBJ1-1, with D possibly being TRBD1 (6 bases). Germline lookup yields CDR1 MNHEY and CDR2 SMNVEV (reference sequence). The CDR3 totals 14 residues. V dropped 3 bases and J dropped 4 bases, with 12 bases sitting between them.

This chain connects TRBV6-7 to TRBJ1-5; TRBD1 is a possible D gene (6 bases). TRBV6-7 is assigned to the ORF class and has an uncertain function. Deletions cut 2 bases from V and 1 base from J, with 15 bases between. CDR3 length equals 17 residues. The chain's CDR3 is CASSYRVGGRSNQPQHF. DNA for the CDR3: TGTGCCAGCAGTTACCGAGTCGGGGGGCGAAGCAATCAGCCCCAGCATTTT.

V is TRBV7-2 and J is TRBJ2-7; D gene ambiguous. Trimming removed 1 base from V and 7 bases from J, with 8 bases in between. The CDR3 length is 12 residues. Germline CDR1 is SGHTA and CDR2 is FQGNSA. Written as DNA, the CDR3 is TGTGCCAGCAGCTTAGACGGACGGGAGCAGTACTTC. Protein sequence: CASSLDGREQYF.

This chain joins TRBV30 and TRBJ1-2, with D maybe TRBD1 (5 bases). The V end lost 5 bases, the J end lost 2 bases, and 12 bases lay between the germline ends. Germline CDR1 and CDR2: GTSNPN and SVGIG (reference sequence). CDR3 length: 13 amino acids. The CDR3 here is CAWSGGANYGYTF. The CDR3 bases are TGTGCCTGGTCAGGCGGGGCAAACTATGGCTACACCTTC.

The genes are TRBV19 and TRBJ1-5; 7 bases agree with TRBD1. Germline V gene lookup returns CDR1 LNHDA and CDR2 SQIVND (reference sequence). Trimming at V came to 5 bases and at J to 5 bases, leaving 9 bases not matched to a gene. The CDR3 covers 15 residues. In nucleotides, the CDR3 is TGTGCCAGTAGTGGGGGTCAGGGGGGCCATCAGCCCCAGCATTTT. Encoded protein: CASSGGQGGHQPQHF.

Only a few counts were recorded for this clone. V usage is TRBV9 and J usage is TRBJ2-2; D gene uncertain. The CDR3 length is 14 residues. CDR1 is SGDLS, CDR2 YYNGEE, per germline. V shed 0 bases and J shed 3 bases, with 6 bases lying between them. CDR3 sequence (DNA): TGTGCCAGCAGCGTAGTTTATGACACCGGGGAGCTGTTTTTT. This encodes CASSVVYDTGELFF.

V is TRBV11-2 and J is TRBJ2-2; no firm D call. Germline V lookup: CDR1 SGHAT, CDR2 FQNNGV. V gave up 1 base and J gave up 0 bases, with 6 bases separating them. The CDR3 extends over 15 amino acids. Written as DNA, the CDR3 is TGTGCCAGCAGCTTAGCCCTGACGAACACCGGGGAGCTGTTTTTT. Translation gives CASSLALTNTGELFF.

The chain combines TRBV19 with TRBJ2-7; D is unresolved. Germline V gene data show CDR1 as LNHDA and CDR2 as SQIVND (reference sequence). V was cut by 10 bases and J by 9 bases, with 16 bases left in between. The CDR3 spans 11 residues. This chain's CDR3 is CATKLRGLQYF. For the CDR3, the DNA is TGTGCCACTAAACTTAGAGGTCTGCAGTACTTC.

Notes on this clone: Possible read error: a much larger clone is one base away. V usage is TRBV7-9 and J usage is TRBJ2-5, with a possible D match to TRBD2 (6 bases). V was pared by 5 bases and J by 5 bases, with 6 bases between. CDR1 is SEHNR, CDR2 FQNEAQ, per germline (reference sequence). The CDR3 runs to 11 residues. CDR3 residues: CASSREETQYF. CDR3 DNA sequence: TGTGCCAGCAGCCGGGAGGAGACCCAGTACTTC. Using reference TRBV7-9 and TRBJ2-5 for the parts outside the CDR3, the full variable domain is DTGVSQNPRHKITKRGQNVTFRCDPISEHNRLYWYRQTLGQGPEFLTYFQNEAQLEKSRLLSDRFSAERPKGSFSTLEIQRTEQGDSAMYLCASSREETQYFGPGTRLLVL.

V is TRBV30 and J is TRBJ1-1; possibly TRBD1 for D (6 bases). V was trimmed by 1 base and J by 12 bases, leaving 12 bases between them. Germline-derived CDR1 and CDR2 are GTSNPN and SVGIG (reference sequence). This CDR3 has 11 residues. In DNA, the CDR3 is TGTGCCTGGAGTGAGAACAGGGAAACTTTCTTT. As protein: CAWSENRETFF.

This chain joins TRBV6-5 and TRBJ2-3; 8 nucleotides agree with TRBD2. The CDR3 covers 15 residues. Losses at the gene ends were 5 bases for V and 5 bases for J; bases not matched to a gene: 9. Germline V gene data show CDR1 as MNHEY and CDR2 as SVGAGI. CDR3 amino acids: CASSLSGTRLDTQYF. The CDR3 nucleotides are TGTGCCAGCAGTCTTTCCGGGACTAGATTAGATACGCAGTATTTT.

This clone was seen a single time. The J gene is TRBJ1-2, the V gene TRBV5-4, with 7 bases matching TRBD1. CDR1 SGHNT and CDR2 YYREEE come from the germline V gene (reference sequence). The CDR3 spans 15 residues. Germline trimming cut 4 bases from V and 4 bases from J; bases unmatched to any gene: 10. CDR3 amino acids: CASSPGQRGLYGYTF. The CDR3 DNA sequence: TGTGCCAGCAGCCCCGGACAGAGGGGGCTCTATGGCTACACCTTC.

This chain connects TRBV6-5 to TRBJ2-7; the D call may be TRBD1 or TRBD2 (6 bases each). CDR1 and CDR2 from the germline V gene are MNHEY and SVGAGI. CDR3 length: 10 amino acids. The V end was cut by 9 bases, the J end by 7 bases, with 10 bases between. CDR3 nucleotide sequence: TGTGCCAGGAGGGGGGTTGAGCAGTACTTC. Translated, it gives CARRGVEQYF.

The gene calls are TRBV21-1 and TRBJ1-1; the listed D gene, TRBD1, was not tested against the DNA. TRBV21-1 is a pseudogene. The CDR3 sequence is 22 residues long. The CDR3 DNA is TGTGCCAGCAGCAAAGGCCGGACCTCCAGGTTGGGGCCCAGTCCAGTGAACACTGAAGCTTTCTTT. Amino acids: CASSKGRTSRLGPSPVNTEAFF.

In this sample, this clone turned up once. J is TRBJ2-5 and V is TRBV10-3; D perhaps matches TRBD1 (5 bases). The CDR3 length is 13 residues. The germline V and J ends were trimmed by 10 bases and 4 bases, with 16 bases remaining between them. The germline CDR1 and CDR2 sequences are ENHRY and SYGVKD. CDR3 loop: CATQEGAPETQYF. CDR3 DNA sequence: TGTGCCACGCAGGAAGGGGCCCCAGAGACCCAGTACTTC.

This clone was observed a handful of times. This chain uses TRBV14 with TRBJ1-1; weak D call: TRBD1 (5 bases). CDR1 and CDR2 (germline): SGHDN, FVKESK. V was cut by 4 bases and J by 0 bases, with 9 bases left in between. The CDR3 contains 14 residues. This CDR3 is CASSPPGMNTEAFF. CDR3 sequence (DNA): TGTGCCAGCAGCCCCCCAGGGATGAACACTGAAGCTTTCTTT.

This chain links TRBV5-6 with TRBJ1-1; TRBD1 matches at 7 bases. V was clipped by 1 base and J by 0 bases; unmatched bases: 3. The CDR3 sequence is 15 residues long. Germline CDR1 and CDR2: SGHDT and YYEEEE. The CDR3 here is CASSLTGVLNTEAFF. CDR3 DNA sequence: TGTGCCAGCAGCTTGACAGGGGTGTTGAACACTGAAGCTTTCTTT.

This rearrangement joins TRBV6-1 to TRBJ2-5; D might be TRBD2 (6 bases). Germline CDR1 and CDR2: MNHNS and SASEGT. V dropped 6 bases and J dropped 5 bases, with 7 bases sitting between them. The CDR3 is 11 residues long. The chain's CDR3 is CASRGLETQYF. In DNA, the CDR3 is TGTGCCAGCAGGGGACTTGAGACCCAGTACTTC.

The gene calls are TRBV7-9 and TRBJ1-1, with 8 bases that match TRBD1. Per the germline V gene, CDR1 is SEHNR and CDR2 is FQNEAQ (reference sequence). J was trimmed by 8 bases and V by 7 bases; bases with no gene match: 9. CDR3 size: 13 residues. CDR3 in DNA: TGTGCCAGCACCCCCTCAGGGGGCAGAGAAGCTTTCTTT. It yields the protein CASTPSGGREAFF.

The V and J genes are TRBV5-1 and TRBJ2-2, with D possibly called TRBD1 or TRBD2 (7 bases each). Germline V lookup: CDR1 SGHRS, CDR2 YFSETQ. Trimming pared 4 bases from V and 1 base from J, leaving 11 bases between. This CDR3 has 15 amino acids. The CDR3 DNA is TGCGCCAGCAGCCAGGGGGGGTTGAACACCGGGGAGCTGTTTTTT. It is translated as CASSQGGLNTGELFF.

The chain employs TRBV6-1 and TRBJ1-4, with TRBD1 as a possible D gene (6 bases). The CDR3 totals 14 residues. Trimming took 3 bases from V and 8 from J, leaving 13 bases between them. Germline V lookup: CDR1 MNHNS, CDR2 SASEGT. CDR3 coding DNA: TGTGCCAGCAGTGAGCGCAGGGGAGCGGAAAAACTGTTTTTT. This translates into CASSERRGAEKLFF.